This entry lists 13 T cell receptor beta chains sequenced from one sample in a study of shared clonotypes between healthy human individuals. The method was immunoSEQ multiplex PCR; TCRdb's version includes in-frame clones alone and lacks a portion of them. Seen here are about 480,000 clones, roughly 78% observed once, and the top ten hold approximately 12%. Sequencing was carried out using PBMCs. The receptors stem from a woman between 40 and 55 years old in good health. Some clones in this sample may be carry-over from other donors' samples.

The chain couples TRBV7-8 to TRBJ2-5; 7 bases are shared with TRBD2. CDR1 is SGHVS, CDR2 FQNEAQ, per germline. This CDR3 has 18 amino acids. V lost 9 bases, J lost 5 bases, and 24 bases stayed unmatched. In DNA, the CDR3 is TGTGCCAGTCTCTCATCTAGCGGAGTGTCGTATAGTCTGGAGACCCAGTACTTC. It yields the protein CASLSSSGVSYSLETQYF. Full variable domain (outside the CDR3, taken from reference TRBV7-8 and TRBJ2-5): GAGVSQSPRYKVAKRGQDVALRCDPISGHVSLFWYQQALGQGPEFLTYFQNEAQLDKSGLPSDRFFAERPEGSVSTLKIQRTQQEDSAVYLCASLSSSGVSYSLETQYFGPGTRLLVL.

The J gene is TRBJ2-1, the V gene TRBV6-4; 9 bases line up with TRBD2. The length of the CDR3 is 15 residues. Germline-derived CDR1 and CDR2 are MRHNA and SNTAGT. V was pared by 0 bases and J by 9 bases, with 6 bases of the junction left unmatched. The CDR3 here is CASSDSISGSTEQFF. The DNA of the CDR3 is TGTGCCAGCAGTGACTCGATTAGCGGGAGCACTGAGCAGTTCTTC.

This clone was detected only once. This chain joins TRBV29-1 and TRBJ2-5; the D gene is possibly TRBD1 (6 bases). The DNA end lines up better with TRBJ2-7; the J call may be wrong. The CDR3 contains 12 residues. The germline gives CDR1 SQVTM, CDR2 ANQGSEA. The CDR3 bases are TGCAGCGTTGTACAGGGAGCCCACGAGCAGTACTTC. Translating gives CSVVQGAHEQYF.

V gene TRBV30 combines with J gene TRBJ2-7; D remains unclear. CDR1 and CDR2 from the germline V gene are GTSNPN and SVGIG (reference sequence). The length of the CDR3 is 11 residues. With 2 bases removed from V and 3 bases from J, the gap between germline ends came to 5 bases. This CDR3 reads CAWSQNYEQYF. The CDR3 bases are TGTGCCTGGAGTCAGAACTACGAGCAGTACTTC.

V is TRBV4-1 and J is TRBJ2-5; 10 bases fit TRBD2. CDR1 and CDR2 (germline): MGHRA, YSYEKL. The CDR3 contains 18 residues. V dropped 4 bases and J dropped 5; count of bases not matched to a gene: 16. In DNA form, the CDR3 reads TGCGCCAGCAGCCGCCAATCCCCGGTAGCGGGAGGAGATGAGACCCAGTACTTC. Translating it yields CASSRQSPVAGGDETQYF.

The chain links TRBV2 to TRBJ1-2, with D unclear. The germline V gene has CDR1 SNHLY and CDR2 FYNNEI. The CDR3 has 13 amino acids. With 3 bases removed from V and 1 base from J, the gap between germline ends came to 6 bases. The CDR3, as DNA: TGTGCCAGCAGTGACGGCGGTAACTATGGCTACACCTTC. This codes for CASSDGGNYGYTF.

This chain links TRBV2 with TRBJ2-3; a possible D gene is TRBD1 (6 bases). Germline-derived CDR1 and CDR2 are SNHLY and FYNNEI. This CDR3 is built from 11 residues. The V end lost 7 bases, the J end lost 5 bases, and 7 bases lay between the germline ends. Here the CDR3 DNA reads TGTGCCAGCACAGGGGAAGATACGCAGTATTTT. Amino acid sequence: CASTGEDTQYF. Based on the CDR3 plus reference TRBV2 and TRBJ2-3, the full variable domain is EPEVTQTPSHQVTQMGQEVILRCVPISNHLYFYWYRQILGQKVEFLVSFYNNEISEKSEIFDDQFSVERPDGSNFTLKIRSTKLEDSAMYFCASTGEDTQYFGPGTRLTVL.

V is TRBV25-1 and J is TRBJ2-7; D uncertain. The V end lost 2 bases, the J end lost 8 bases, and 13 bases lay between the germline ends. CDR3 length: 13 amino acids. CDR1 is MGHDK, CDR2 SYGVNS, per germline. The CDR3 DNA reads TGTGCCAGCAGTGAAGTAAAATCCAACCAGCAGTACTTC. It translates to CASSEVKSNQQYF.

The CDR3: CACATGADTQYF. CDR3 bases: TGTGCCTGCGCGACAGGGGCAGATACGCAGTATTTT. The chain is built from TRBV30 and TRBJ2-3; 8 bases are shared with TRBD1. Germline CDR1 is GTSNPN and CDR2 is SVGIG (reference sequence). This CDR3 contains 12 residues. The V gene end was trimmed by 6 bases and the J gene end by 4 bases; junction bases not matched to a gene: 3. Combining the CDR3 with reference TRBV30 and TRBJ2-3 gives the whole variable domain SQTIHQWPATLVQPVGSPLSLECTVEGTSNPNLYWYRQAAGRGLQLLFYSVGIGQISSEVPQNLSASRPQDRQFILSSKKLLLSDSGFYLCACATGADTQYFGPGTRLTVL.

This chain joins TRBV7-3 and TRBJ2-1; D is unclear. V was clipped by 2 bases and J by 7 bases, with 9 bases between them. Germline V gene lookup returns CDR1 SGHTA and CDR2 FQGTGA. The CDR3 has 13 amino acids. CDR3: CASSLGESNEQFF. The CDR3 region has the DNA TGTGCCAGCAGCTTAGGGGAATCAAATGAGCAGTTCTTC.

The V call is TRBV11-3, the J call TRBJ1-1, with 9 nucleotides matching TRBD1. The CDR3 runs 15 residues. Germline lookup yields CDR1 SGHNT and CDR2 YENEEA. Losses at the gene ends were 0 bases for V and 5 bases for J; bases not matched to a gene: 4. The CDR3 nucleotides are TGTGCCAGCAGCTTAGAGACAGGGGGACGTACTGAAGCTTTCTTT. Its translation: CASSLETGGRTEAFF.

This chain's CDR3 is CASSTGTGVGYTF. CDR3 nucleotides: TGCGCCAGCAGCACCGGGACAGGGGTTGGCTACACCTTC. The chain combines TRBV5-1 with TRBJ1-2; 10 bases fit TRBD1. J gave up 7 bases and V 4 bases, and 4 bases lay outside the gene matches. The CDR3 is 13 residues long. CDR1 is SGHRS and CDR2 is YFSETQ in the germline V gene.

The chain employs TRBV7-8 and TRBJ2-2; D unclear. The germline V gene has CDR1 SGHVS and CDR2 FQNEAQ. The CDR3 totals 15 residues. Trimming took off 2 bases at V and 2 bases at J, with 9 bases between the two ends. CDR3 residues: CASSLSGINTGELFF. CDR3 bases: TGTGCCAGCAGCTTAAGTGGGATCAACACCGGGGAGCTGTTTTTT. The entire variable domain, with the rest obtained from reference TRBV7-8 and TRBJ2-2, is as follows: GAGVSQSPRYKVAKRGQDVALRCDPISGHVSLFWYQQALGQGPEFLTYFQNEAQLDKSGLPSDRFFAERPEGSVSTLKIQRTQQEDSAVYLCASSLSGINTGELFFGEGSRLTVL.